This TCR beta chain was captured by sequencing in a study of technical replicates of blood from several donors. V was clipped by 2 bases and J by 4 bases; unmatched bases: 6. In germline, CDR1 is MNHEY, CDR2 SMNVEV (reference sequence). The CDR3 length is 15 residues. Method: immunoSEQ multiplex PCR; TCRdb's copy keeps in-frame clones and lacks some. The top ten hold roughly 4.8% of the sample, which has under 100,000 clones, approximately 86% seen once. The receptor was derived from a human donor in good health. Some clones in this sample may be carry-over from other donors' samples. The sequencing input was PBMCs. The chain combines TRBV27 with TRBJ1-1, with TRBD1 matching 8 bases. CDR3 nucleotides: TGTGCCAGCAGTTTAGACCTACAGGGGGGCACTGAAGCTTTCTTT. Translation: CASSLDLQGGTEAFF.